This T cell receptor beta chain derives from a study of blood T cell repertoires in COVID-19 (dated by TCRdb to 2019 to 2021). At the level of the whole study: Collaborator samples came from the United States, Italy and Spain and covered acute and convalescent phases of COVID-19. The material from the prospective study consisted of cDNA or gDNA derived from T cells, B-cell-depleted T cells, or PBMCs. Subjects who had been exposed to COVID-19, were actively infected with it, or had recovered from it provided the deeply sampled blood TCRbeta repertoires that made up the dataset. The repertoires were made available in a free public database intended to serve as a resource for research on the immune response to SARS-CoV-2. The samples were drawn from two sources: the first 160 participants of the ongoing ImmuneRACE study, and 1,254 subjects contributed by 6 global collaborators. A de-identified subject ID, COVID-19 status, age in years and sex were almost always included in the sample metadata. HLA class I and class II types, where available, came from metadata supplied by the sample provider rather than from assay-based typing. Here is what the overall study found, with its caveats: Clinical and demographic metadata were provided uncurated, with the amount varying by source and participant.

A remark on this clone: The antigen this receptor binds is unknown. The junction shows a germline mismatch at one end, possibly a read error.

Inclusive of the bounding cysteine and phenylalanine, the CDR3 is 12 residues long. Here the CDR3 DNA is all that survives: 36 bases in frame from base 1. TCRbeta CDR3 regions were amplified from genomic DNA using the immunoSEQ Assay, a bias-controlled multiplex PCR. In the original analysis: The number of nucleated cells in each sample was estimated by amplification of reference gene primers within the assay. To quantify the absolute abundance of each unique TCRbeta CDR3 rearrangement, sequence reads were collapsed and filtered. For each sample, productive Simpson clonality was calculated as the square root of Simpson's diversity index over productive rearrangements. Imported from immuneACCESS, the table was reduced by TCRdb to in-frame sequences with V and J called. These copies leave out some clones; in studies compared against another copy, an unresolved V gene accounts for under half, and the cause of the remainder is not known. V, J and clone size reflect that table, while D and trimming were determined from the DNA. Here the sample has 490,000 or so clones; 80% to 90% occur a single time. The ten most abundant clones make up 6.5% to 9.5% of the sample.

Participants in the prospective study were enrolled through a virtual design, were aged roughly 18 to 95 years, and lived in 24 United States geographic areas. In the prospective study, participants were assigned to cohorts based on the clinical history participants reported in a screening survey and a study questionnaire. ImmuneRACE Cohort 3 recovered participants were defined by two consecutive negative NP/OP PCR tests, healthcare professional clearance, or symptom resolution. Mobile phlebotomists in the prospective study collected whole blood, serum and a nasopharyngeal or oropharyngeal swab from every participant. Prospective study participants could optionally give additional blood draws and questionnaires over a 2-month period. Prospective study blood samples were shipped either frozen or at room temperature before DNA extraction.

The source material was PBMCs or T cells enriched from blood (not recorded which). Recombination linked TRBV12-3 or TRBV12-4 to TRBJ2-1; 7 central bases correspond to TRBD1. This TCR was sampled from a woman aged 60-70 years who had recovered from COVID-19. The nucleotide sequence reads as follows: TGTGCCAGCAGTCCTTTGGGGACAGAAAGGCTCTTC. Its protein is CASSPLGTERLF.